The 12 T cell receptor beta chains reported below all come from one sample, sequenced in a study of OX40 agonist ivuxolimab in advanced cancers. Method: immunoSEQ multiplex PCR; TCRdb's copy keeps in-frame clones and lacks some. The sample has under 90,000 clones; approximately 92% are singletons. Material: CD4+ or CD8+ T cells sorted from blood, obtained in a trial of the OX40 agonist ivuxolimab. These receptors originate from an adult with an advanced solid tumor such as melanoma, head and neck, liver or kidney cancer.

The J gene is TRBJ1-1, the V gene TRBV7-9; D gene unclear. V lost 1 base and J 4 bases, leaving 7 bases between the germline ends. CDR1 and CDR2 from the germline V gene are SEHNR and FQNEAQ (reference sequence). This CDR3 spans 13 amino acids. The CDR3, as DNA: TGTGCCAGCAGCTTAGAGGCGCCCACTGAAGCTTTCTTT. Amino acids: CASSLEAPTEAFF.

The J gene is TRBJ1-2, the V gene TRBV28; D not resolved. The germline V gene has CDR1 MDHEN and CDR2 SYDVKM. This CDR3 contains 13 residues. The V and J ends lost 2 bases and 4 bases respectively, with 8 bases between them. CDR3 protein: CASSLTLSYGYTF. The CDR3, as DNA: TGTGCCAGCAGTTTAACACTGTCCTATGGCTACACCTTC.

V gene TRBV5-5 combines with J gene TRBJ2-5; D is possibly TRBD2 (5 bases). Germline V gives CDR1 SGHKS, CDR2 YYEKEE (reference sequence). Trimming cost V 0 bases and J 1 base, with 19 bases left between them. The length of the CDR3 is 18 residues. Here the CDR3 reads CASSLEFYTGLAQETQYF. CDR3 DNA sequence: TGTGCCAGCAGCTTGGAGTTTTACACGGGGTTGGCCCAAGAGACCCAGTACTTC.

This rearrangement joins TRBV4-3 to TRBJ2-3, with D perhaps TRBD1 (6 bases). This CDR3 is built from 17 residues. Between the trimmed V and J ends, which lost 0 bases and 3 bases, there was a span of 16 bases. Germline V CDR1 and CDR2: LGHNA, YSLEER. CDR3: CASSQDHSGVGTDTQYF. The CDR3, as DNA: TGCGCCAGCAGCCAAGATCATTCAGGGGTGGGGACAGATACGCAGTATTTT.

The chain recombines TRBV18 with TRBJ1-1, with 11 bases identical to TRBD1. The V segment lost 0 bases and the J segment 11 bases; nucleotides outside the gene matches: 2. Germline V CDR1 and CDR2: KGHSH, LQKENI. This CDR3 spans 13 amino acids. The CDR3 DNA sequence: TGTGCCAGCTCACCACCGGGACAGGGGGATGCTTTCTTT. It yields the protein CASSPPGQGDAFF.

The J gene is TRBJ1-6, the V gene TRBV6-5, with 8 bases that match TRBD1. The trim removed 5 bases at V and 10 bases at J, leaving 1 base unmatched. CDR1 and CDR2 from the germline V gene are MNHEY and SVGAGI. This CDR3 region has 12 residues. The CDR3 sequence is CASSRQGSPLHF. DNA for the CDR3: TGTGCCAGCAGTCGACAGGGGTCACCCCTCCACTTT.

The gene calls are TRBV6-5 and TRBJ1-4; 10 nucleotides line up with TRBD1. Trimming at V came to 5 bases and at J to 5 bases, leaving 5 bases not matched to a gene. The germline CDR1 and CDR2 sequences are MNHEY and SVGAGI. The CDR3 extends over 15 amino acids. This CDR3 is CASSRPGQGNEKLFF. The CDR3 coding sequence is TGTGCCAGCAGTCGGCCGGGACAGGGGAATGAAAAACTGTTTTTT.

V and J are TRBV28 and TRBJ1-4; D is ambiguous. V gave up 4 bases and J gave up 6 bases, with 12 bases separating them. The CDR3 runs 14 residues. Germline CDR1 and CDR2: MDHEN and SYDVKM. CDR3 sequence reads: CASSSGVGHEKLFF. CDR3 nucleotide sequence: TGTGCCAGCAGTTCCGGGGTAGGACATGAAAAACTGTTTTTT. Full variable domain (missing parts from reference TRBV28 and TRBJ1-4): DVKVTQSSRYLVKRTGEKVFLECVQDMDHENMFWYRQDPGLGLRLIYFSYDVKMKEKGDIPEGYSVSREKKERFSLILESASTNQTSMYLCASSSGVGHEKLFFGSGTQLSVL.

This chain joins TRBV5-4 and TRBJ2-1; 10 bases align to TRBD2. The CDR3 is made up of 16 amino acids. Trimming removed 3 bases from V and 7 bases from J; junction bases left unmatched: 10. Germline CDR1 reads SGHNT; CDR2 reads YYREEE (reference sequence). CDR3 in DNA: TGTGCCAGCAGCTCCCCCGAGCGGGGGGGCAATAATGAGCAGTTCTTC. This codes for CASSSPERGGNNEQFF.

The DNA for the CDR3 is TGTGCCAGCAGTCGCAGGTACCCCACCACTGAAGCTTTCTTT. This codes for CASSRRYPTTEAFF. The V and J genes are TRBV28 and TRBJ1-1; D uncertain. CDR3 length equals 14 residues. Deletions cut 5 bases from V and 4 bases from J, with 14 bases between. Germline V CDR1 and CDR2: MDHEN, SYDVKM.

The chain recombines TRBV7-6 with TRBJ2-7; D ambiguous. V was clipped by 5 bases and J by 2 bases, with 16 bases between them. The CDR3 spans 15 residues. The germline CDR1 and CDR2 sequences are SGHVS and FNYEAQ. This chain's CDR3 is CASSPRPGQAYEQYF. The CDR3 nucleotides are TGTGCCAGCAGCCCCCGCCCTGGCCAGGCCTACGAGCAGTACTTC.

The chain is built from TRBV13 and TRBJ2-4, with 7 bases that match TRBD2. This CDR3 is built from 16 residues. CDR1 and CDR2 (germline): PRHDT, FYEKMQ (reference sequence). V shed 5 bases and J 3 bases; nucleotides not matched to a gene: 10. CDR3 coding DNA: TGTGCCAGCAGCAACCGGGGGACGGGAGGCAAAAACATTCAGTACTTC. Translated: CASSNRGTGGKNIQYF.